One and the same sample provided the 23 T cell receptor beta chains below, sequenced in a study of PD-1 blockade in mismatch repair-deficient tumors. The assay was immunoSEQ multiplex PCR, and TCRdb's table has in-frame clones only and misses some. The sample contains 100,000 to 150,000 clones, 88% of which appear only once. The specimen was peripheral blood, collected approximately 72 weeks after starting pembrolizumab. Receptors were obtained from an adult with mismatch repair-deficient cancer.

V and J are TRBV27 and TRBJ2-5; 10 nucleotides line up with TRBD2. This CDR3 has 15 residues. Germline V gene lookup returns CDR1 MNHEY and CDR2 SMNVEV (reference sequence). J was trimmed by 4 bases and V by 0 bases; bases with no gene match: 2. CDR3 loop: CASSLSLAGGETQYF. CDR3 nucleotide sequence: TGTGCCAGCAGTTTATCATTAGCGGGGGGAGAGACCCAGTACTTC.

The chain uses TRBV5-4 and TRBJ1-4; D might be TRBD1 (6 bases). In germline, CDR1 is SGHNT, CDR2 YYREEE (reference sequence). The CDR3 loop spans 16 amino acids. Trimming took off 4 bases at V and 0 bases at J, with 13 bases between the two ends. CDR3 DNA sequence: TGTGCCAGCAGCCTAAGGACAGCTGCAACTAATGAAAAACTGTTTTTT. This encodes CASSLRTAATNEKLFF.

The V gene is TRBV5-1, the J gene TRBJ2-3; possible D gene TRBD2, 5 bases. Germline loops: CDR1 SGHRS, CDR2 YFSETQ. CDR3 length: 15 residues. With 1 base removed from V and 5 bases from J, the gap between germline ends came to 14 bases. Here the CDR3 reads CASSLNRDGRDTQYF. The CDR3 DNA follows: TGCGCCAGCAGCTTGAACCGGGATGGGAGAGATACGCAGTATTTT. Supplemented by reference TRBV5-1 and TRBJ2-3, the full variable domain reads KAGVTQTPRYLIKTRGQQVTLSCSPISGHRSVSWYQQTPGQGLQFLFEYFSETQRNKGNFPGRFSGRQFSNSRSEMNVSTLELGDSALYLCASSLNRDGRDTQYFGPGTRLTVL.

V and J are TRBV9 and TRBJ2-7; D tentatively reads TRBD1 or TRBD2 (6 bases each). The V and J ends lost 4 bases and 4 bases respectively, with 15 bases between them. This CDR3 contains 14 residues. Germline CDR1 and CDR2: SGDLS and YYNGEE. The CDR3 is CASSRGQVPYEQYF. CDR3 bases: TGTGCCAGCAGCCGGGGGCAGGTTCCTTACGAGCAGTACTTC.

The rearrangement uses TRBV4-2 and TRBJ2-3, with unresolved D. The CDR3 is 15 residues long. V was pared by 0 bases and J by 3 bases, with 10 bases between. Germline CDR1 and CDR2: LGHNA and YNFKEQ. DNA for the CDR3: TGTGCCAGCAGCCAAGATGGCCCCCGAACAGATACGCAGTATTTT. Amino acid sequence: CASSQDGPRTDTQYF.

The chain employs TRBV19 and TRBJ2-2, with a weak D call TRBD1 (6 bases). The CDR3 loop spans 16 amino acids. V lost 5 bases, J lost 1 base, and 14 bases lay in between. Germline assignment: CDR1 LNHDA and CDR2 SQIVND (reference sequence). This chain's CDR3 is CASSPLTGWNTGELFF. The CDR3 DNA sequence: TGTGCCAGTAGTCCCCTGACAGGCTGGAACACCGGGGAGCTGTTTTTT.

Regarding this clone: One end of the junction is discordant with germline, which a read error may explain. CDR3 sequence reads: CASSWAPVYGYTF. The DNA of the CDR3 is TGCGCCAGCAGCTGGGCCCCGGTATATGGCTACACCTTC. The chain recombines TRBV7-9 with TRBJ1-2; D gene ambiguous. The CDR3 contains 13 residues. Germline V lookup: CDR1 SEHNR, CDR2 FQNEAQ (reference sequence).

The chain links TRBV11-2 to TRBJ2-5; no reliable D call. The CDR3 is 15 residues long. Germline values: CDR1 SGHAT, CDR2 FQNNGV. Trimming removed 5 bases from V and 2 bases from J, with 15 bases in between. CDR3 sequence: CASSISFQSQETQYF. CDR3 DNA sequence: TGTGCCAGCAGCATTAGCTTTCAGTCACAAGAGACCCAGTACTTC.

The CDR3 loop is CASSLGTGSTDTQYF. Written as DNA, the CDR3 is TGTGCCAGCAGTCTAGGGACAGGGAGCACAGATACGCAGTATTTT. This chain joins TRBV27 and TRBJ2-3; 9 bases line up with TRBD1. CDR3 length equals 15 residues. In germline, CDR1 is MNHEY, CDR2 SMNVEV (reference sequence). J lost 0 bases, V lost 5 bases, and 3 bases had no gene match.

The chain is built from TRBV6-5 and TRBJ1-1; the match to TRBD1 covers 7 bases. CDR3 length equals 16 residues. Unmatched junction bases numbered 12, after V lost 4 bases and J lost 4 bases. Germline-derived CDR1 and CDR2 are MNHEY and SVGAGI. The CDR3 DNA sequence: TGTGCCAGCAGTTTGACAGGGACTATCGCTCTCACTGAAGCTTTCTTT. As protein: CASSLTGTIALTEAFF.

This sequence joins TRBV27 and TRBJ2-7; 8 nucleotides align to TRBD2. V dropped 6 bases and J dropped 5; count of bases not matched to a gene: 15. Germline V gene lookup returns CDR1 MNHEY and CDR2 SMNVEV (reference sequence). This CDR3 comprises 16 residues. CDR3 sequence (DNA): TGTGCCAGCAGCCCCATGGTAGCGGGATGGGGGGACGAGCAGTACTTC. Encoded protein: CASSPMVAGWGDEQYF.

The chain is built from TRBV19 and TRBJ1-5; the match to TRBD1 covers 10 bases. Trimming at V came to 7 bases and at J to 0 bases, leaving 9 bases not matched to a gene. The CDR3 extends over 17 amino acids. Germline assignment: CDR1 LNHDA and CDR2 SQIVND (reference sequence). The CDR3 here is CASTSTGGGYSNQPQHF. In nucleotides, the CDR3 is TGTGCCAGTACCTCGACAGGGGGCGGTTATAGCAATCAGCCCCAGCATTTT.

The chain uses TRBV13 and TRBJ1-5; D is undetermined. The CDR3 runs to 15 residues. Deletions cut 5 bases from V and 4 bases from J, with 15 bases between. Germline assignment: CDR1 PRHDT and CDR2 FYEKMQ (reference sequence). CDR3 bases: TGTGCCAGCAGCGTAGACGGAACGGGGAATCAGCCCCAGCATTTT. Translating it yields CASSVDGTGNQPQHF.

The chain employs TRBV7-8 and TRBJ1-1; D remains ambiguous. The CDR3 consists of 14 residues. Trimming removed 2 bases at V and 4 bases at J, with 11 bases between. CDR1 is SGHVS and CDR2 is FQNEAQ in the germline V gene. CDR3 residues: CASSLSVEGTEAFF. CDR3 DNA sequence: TGTGCCAGCAGCTTAAGTGTGGAGGGCACTGAAGCTTTCTTT.

This chain connects TRBV5-4 to TRBJ1-1; TRBD1 is a possible D gene (6 bases). V lost 4 bases, J lost 3 bases, and 19 bases lay in between. Germline V lookup: CDR1 SGHNT, CDR2 YYREEE (reference sequence). The CDR3 has 16 amino acids. CDR3 region: CASSPEAGEKDTEAFF. CDR3 in DNA: TGTGCCAGCAGCCCTGAGGCAGGGGAGAAGGACACTGAAGCTTTCTTT.

The CDR3 coding sequence is TGTGCCAGCAGCGTTTACGGGGGATCGGAGACCCAGTACTTC. This sequence encodes CASSVYGGSETQYF. The chain links TRBV9 to TRBJ2-5, with D maybe TRBD2 (6 bases). Germline V gene sequence: CDR1 SGDLS, CDR2 YYNGEE. Trimming took off 2 bases at V and 5 bases at J, with 13 bases between the two ends. The length of the CDR3 is 14 residues.

This chain joins TRBV4-3 and TRBJ2-1; D remains ambiguous. The V and J ends lost 2 bases and 4 bases respectively, with 9 bases between them. The CDR3 is 14 residues long. CDR1 and CDR2 (germline): LGHNA, YSLEER. This CDR3 reads CASSQWGWYNEQFF. CDR3 nucleotides: TGCGCCAGCAGCCAATGGGGTTGGTACAATGAGCAGTTCTTC.

V is TRBV7-2 and J is TRBJ2-5; 8 bases map to TRBD1. The CDR3 covers 16 residues. V shed 1 base and J 5 bases; nucleotides not matched to a gene: 9. Germline CDR1 is SGHTA and CDR2 is FQGNSA. CDR3 residues: CASSLDGQGIWETQYF. CDR3 sequence (DNA): TGTGCCAGCAGCTTAGATGGACAGGGTATATGGGAGACCCAGTACTTC.

This clone appeared a single time. The genes are TRBV6-5 and TRBJ1-2; D is unresolved. From germline, CDR1 is MNHEY and CDR2 SVGAGI. Trimming pared 2 bases from V and 7 bases from J, leaving 8 bases between. This CDR3 has 12 amino acids. The CDR3 spells CASSYRVGGYTF. In DNA form, the CDR3 reads TGTGCCAGCAGTTACAGGGTTGGTGGCTACACCTTC.

The CDR3 protein is CASRSTSGRSYEQYF. The CDR3, as DNA: TGCGCCAGCAGATCGACTAGCGGGAGATCCTACGAGCAGTACTTC. The chain couples TRBV5-1 to TRBJ2-7; 12 bases are shared with TRBD2. There are 15 residues in the CDR3. Germline V CDR1 and CDR2: SGHRS, YFSETQ. J lost 1 base, V lost 5 bases, and 4 bases had no gene match.

The chain couples TRBV5-1 to TRBJ2-7; 10 positions match TRBD2. Germline values: CDR1 SGHRS, CDR2 YFSETQ. The junction had 6 bases not matched to a gene; V was cut back by 3 bases and J by 6 bases. CDR3 length equals 14 residues. This chain's CDR3 is CASSSSGSGSEQYF. CDR3 DNA: TGCGCCAGCAGCTCTAGCGGGAGTGGAAGCGAGCAGTACTTC. Full variable domain (remainder filled in from reference TRBV5-1 and TRBJ2-7): KAGVTQTPRYLIKTRGQQVTLSCSPISGHRSVSWYQQTPGQGLQFLFEYFSETQRNKGNFPGRFSGRQFSNSRSEMNVSTLELGDSALYLCASSSSGSGSEQYFGPGTRLTVT.

This clone showed up just once. V is TRBV30 and J is TRBJ2-5; TRBD1 agrees at 7 bases. The germline CDR1 and CDR2 sequences are GTSNPN and SVGIG (reference sequence). This CDR3 spans 20 amino acids. V lost 0 bases to trimming and J lost 9 bases; unmatched junction nucleotides: 28. For the CDR3, the DNA is TGTGCCTGGAGTGTTCTCTCTATACCTCGACAGGGTGATCTCGCGAGGGCCCAGTACTTC. Translated, it gives CAWSVLSIPRQGDLARAQYF.

This sequence joins TRBV7-2 and TRBJ2-7, with 8 bases identical to TRBD1. V gave up 3 bases and J gave up 3 bases; unmatched junction bases: 7. The CDR3 is 15 amino acids. Per the germline V gene, CDR1 is SGHTA and CDR2 is FQGNSA. DNA of the CDR3: TGTGCCAGCAGCTTTTCCGGGACAGGAGTCTACGAGCAGTACTTC. Its translation: CASSFSGTGVYEQYF. The full variable domain, rest sourced from reference TRBV7-2 and TRBJ2-7, is GAGVSQSPSNKVTEKGKDVELRCDPISGHTALYWYRQSLGQGLEFLIYFQGNSAPDKSGLPSDRFSAERTGGSVSTLTIQRTQQEDSAVYLCASSFSGTGVYEQYFGPGTRLTVT.